Sequencing of this TCR beta chain was carried out in a study of blood T cells in healthy people across ages. Study in general: In model experiments, template switching was able to capture about one barcoded beta molecule for every two T cells that were present.

A second PCR, run for about 7 to 12 cycles, used a sample-barcoded 5' primer plus a J-beta primer mix. Each CDR3 protein gets one entry after TCRdb re-called the 5' RACE reads with MiXCR. The sample lists roughly 1.9 million distinct CDR3 sequences; about 39% were seen once. There are 15 residues in the CDR3. The germline gives CDR1 SQVTM, CDR2 ANQGSEA. Details on this clonotype: At one boundary the junction diverges from the germline segment, which might be a read error.

The rearrangement uses TRBV29-1 and TRBJ2-6, with D maybe TRBD1 (5 bases). The source of this sequence is a human donor in good health. The sequenced sample was blood. The CDR3 here is CSASLRRSGANVRTF. DNA for the CDR3: TGCAGCGCCTCATTAAGGCGCTCTGGGGCCAACGTCCGGACTTTC.